The rows below give T cell receptor beta chains drawn from one sample of a study of blood T cell repertoires in COVID-19. Assay used: immunoSEQ multiplex PCR; TCRdb lists only in-frame clones, some missing. The sample yields roughly 250,000 clones, approximately 81% seen once. Material for sequencing was peripheral blood. These receptor sequences come from a woman aged 55-69 years with active or convalescent COVID-19. Both conserved end residues are part of each CDR3.

V gene	CDR3 protein
TRBV7-7	CASSASEGSPLHF
TRBV6-2/TRBV6-3	CASSYPRTSGGTNTGELFF
TRBV29-1	CSVAAGNYGYTF
TRBV7-7	CASSLVNRGPANSPLHF
TRBV11-2	CASSLESILVSNTEAFF
TRBV12-3/TRBV12-4	CASTGGSNQPQHF
TRBV7-3	CASSLRRTGVGDTQYF
TRBV27	CASSYHRGAEAFF
TRBV5-6	CASSLFPSSYNEQFF
TRBV5-4	CASSLVSGGGSYGYTF
TRBV29-1	CSVEGTLGQGGDTQYF
TRBV30	CAWSHVVGYTF
TRBV2	CASSVQGSYNEQFF
TRBV2	CASNPGLYNQPQHF
TRBV27	CASCPKSHSSGANVLTF